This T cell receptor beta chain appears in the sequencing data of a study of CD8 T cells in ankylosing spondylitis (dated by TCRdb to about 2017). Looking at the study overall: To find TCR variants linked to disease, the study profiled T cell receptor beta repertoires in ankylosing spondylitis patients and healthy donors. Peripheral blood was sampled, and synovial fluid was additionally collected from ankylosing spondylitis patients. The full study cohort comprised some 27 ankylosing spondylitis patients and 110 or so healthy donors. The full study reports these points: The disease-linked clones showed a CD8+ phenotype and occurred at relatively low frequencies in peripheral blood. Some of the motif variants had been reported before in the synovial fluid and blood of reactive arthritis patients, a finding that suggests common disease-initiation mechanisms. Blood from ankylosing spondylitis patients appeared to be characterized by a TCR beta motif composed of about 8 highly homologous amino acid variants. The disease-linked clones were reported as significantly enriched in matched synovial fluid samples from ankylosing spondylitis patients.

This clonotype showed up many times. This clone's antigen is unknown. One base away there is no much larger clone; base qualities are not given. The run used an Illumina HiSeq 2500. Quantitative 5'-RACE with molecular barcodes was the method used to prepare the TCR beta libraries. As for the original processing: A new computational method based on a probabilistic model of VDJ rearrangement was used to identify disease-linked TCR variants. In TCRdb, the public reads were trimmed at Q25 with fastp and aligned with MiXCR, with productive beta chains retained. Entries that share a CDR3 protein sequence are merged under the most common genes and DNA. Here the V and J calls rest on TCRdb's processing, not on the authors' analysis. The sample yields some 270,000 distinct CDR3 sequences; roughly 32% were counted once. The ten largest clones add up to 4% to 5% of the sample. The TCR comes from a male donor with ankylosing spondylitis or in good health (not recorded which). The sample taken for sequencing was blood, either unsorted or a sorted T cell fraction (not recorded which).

The nucleotides are TGCAGCGTTGCGGGGCGGTTGAACACTGAAGCTTTCTTT. Translated, it gives CSVAGRLNTEAFF. The receptor chain draws on TRBV29-1 and TRBJ1-1, and TRBD1 may be the D gene, going by 5 matching bases. In the germline V gene, CDR1 corresponds to SQVTM and CDR2 to ANQGSEA. Trimming takes 4 bases from V and 0 bases from J, and the germline ends sit 9 bases apart. The CDR3 covers 13 residues, taking in both the cysteine and the phenylalanine. Of the read, only the CDR3 DNA is kept; its 39 bases are in frame from base 1.